What follows describes a single T cell receptor (beta chain). Trimming took 4 bases from V and 2 from J, leaving 14 bases between them. Germline CDR1 and CDR2: SGDLS and YYNGEE. This CDR3 is 15 amino acids long. This sample was taken from a study of blood T cell repertoires in COVID-19. Data came from immunoSEQ multiplex PCR; TCRdb stores just in-frame clones and leaves some out. This table holds 490,000 or so clones, approximately 88% found once. The chain employs TRBV9 and TRBJ2-3, with a tentative D call TRBD2 (5 bases). The sequence came from a woman aged 40-49 years who had recovered from COVID-19. Material: PBMCs or T cells enriched from blood (not recorded which). In DNA, the CDR3 is TGTGCCAGCAGCTTGCGGGCTAGGGCCACAGATACGCAGTATTTT. This sequence encodes CASSLRARATDTQYF.